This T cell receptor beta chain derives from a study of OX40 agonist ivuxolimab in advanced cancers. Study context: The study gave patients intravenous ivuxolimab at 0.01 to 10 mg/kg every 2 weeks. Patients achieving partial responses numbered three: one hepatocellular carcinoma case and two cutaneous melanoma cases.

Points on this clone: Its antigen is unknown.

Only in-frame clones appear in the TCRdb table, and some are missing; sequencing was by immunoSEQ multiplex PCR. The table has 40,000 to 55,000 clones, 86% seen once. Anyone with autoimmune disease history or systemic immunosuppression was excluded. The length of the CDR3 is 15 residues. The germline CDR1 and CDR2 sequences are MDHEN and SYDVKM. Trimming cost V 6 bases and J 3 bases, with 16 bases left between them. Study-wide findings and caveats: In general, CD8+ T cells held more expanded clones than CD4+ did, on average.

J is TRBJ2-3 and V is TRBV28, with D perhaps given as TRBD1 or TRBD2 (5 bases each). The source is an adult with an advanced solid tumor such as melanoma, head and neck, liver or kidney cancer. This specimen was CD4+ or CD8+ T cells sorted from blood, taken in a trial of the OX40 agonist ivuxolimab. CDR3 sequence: CASRGPGVWTDTQYF. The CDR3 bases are TGTGCCAGCAGGGGGCCCGGGGTATGGACAGATACGCAGTATTTT.